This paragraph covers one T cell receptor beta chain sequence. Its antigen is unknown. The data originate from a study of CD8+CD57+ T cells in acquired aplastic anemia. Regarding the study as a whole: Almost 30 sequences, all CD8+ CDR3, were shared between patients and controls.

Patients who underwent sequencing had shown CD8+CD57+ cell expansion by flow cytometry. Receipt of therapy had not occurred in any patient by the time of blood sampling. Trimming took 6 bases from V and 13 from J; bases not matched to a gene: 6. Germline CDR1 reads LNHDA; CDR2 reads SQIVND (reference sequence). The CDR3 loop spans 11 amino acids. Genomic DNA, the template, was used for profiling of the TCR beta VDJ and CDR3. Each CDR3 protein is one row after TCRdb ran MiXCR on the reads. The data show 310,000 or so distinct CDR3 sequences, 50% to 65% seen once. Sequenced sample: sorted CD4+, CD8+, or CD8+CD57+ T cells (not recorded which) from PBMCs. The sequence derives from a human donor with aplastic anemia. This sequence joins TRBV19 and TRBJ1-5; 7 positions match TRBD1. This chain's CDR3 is CASRDRLAQHF. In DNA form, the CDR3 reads TGTGCCAGTAGGGACAGGCTGGCACAGCATTTT.